The source of this TCR beta chain is a study of shared clonotypes between healthy human individuals. Study observations and caveats: Rarefaction showed that sequencing of sorted subsets was incomplete (despite large depth).

The CDR3 spans 12 residues. The germline gives CDR1 SGHTA, CDR2 FQGTGA. V shed 4 bases and J shed 6 bases, with 7 bases lying between them. Genomic DNA per cell subset filled all wells of several immunoSEQ plates. For sorted subsets, about 190 ng DNA per replicate equaled approximately 30,000 T cell genomes. Some clones are missing from TCRdb's copy, which holds only in-frame ones; the method was immunoSEQ multiplex PCR. The sample comprises 2,500,000 or so clones, just under 95% of which are singletons, and 0.37% rests with the top ten. In the case of this clone: Its antigen is as yet unknown.

Subsets obtained from CD4+ cells comprised CD45RA+ naive and CD45RA-negative memory cells. The V and J genes are TRBV7-3 and TRBJ2-1; D remains unclear. The sequence came from a man younger than 30 in good health. Some clones in this sample may be carry-over from other donors' samples. Sequences were obtained from naive CD4+ T cells from PBMCs. Subset denoted: CD45RA+ positively selected. For the CDR3, the DNA is TGTGCCAGCAGCTACTTAGGCAATGAGCAGTTCTTC. Amino acids: CASSYLGNEQFF.